This T cell receptor beta chain derives from a study of shared clonotypes between healthy human individuals. Deletions cut 6 bases from V and 0 bases from J, with 10 bases between. The CDR3 is made up of 13 amino acids. Per germline, CDR1 SGDLS and CDR2 YYNGEE. The table came from immunoSEQ multiplex PCR; TCRdb's copy has only in-frame clones and leaves some out. The table shows about 2.4 million clones, with around nine tenths occurring only once. Sequencing was carried out using naive CD4+ T cells sorted from blood. As to subset: CD45RA+ positively selected. The chain is built from TRBV9 and TRBJ2-7; tentative D call: TRBD2 (6 bases). The receptor's source is a man aged 18 to 29 in good health. CDR3 residues: CASKFGGSYEQYF. In nucleotides, the CDR3 is TGTGCCAGCAAGTTCGGGGGCTCCTACGAGCAGTACTTC.